Ten or more counts support the clone carrying this TCR beta chain. TCRdb reanalysed the 5' RACE reads using MiXCR and keeps one entry per CDR3 protein. The sample records more than 15,000 distinct CDR3 sequences, over 20% being singletons. The data belong to a study of spatial heterogeneity in lung cancer. Time point meaning: sample taken at primary tumor resection. Tumor, nontumor lung or frozen PBMC supplied whole RNA that was sequenced unsorted. Trimming removed 6 bases at V and 0 bases at J, with 9 bases between. Germline-derived CDR1 and CDR2 are SQVTM and ANQGSEA. The CDR3 sequence is 13 residues long.

Sequencing was performed on PBMCs, taken at surgery. The V and J genes are TRBV29-1 and TRBJ2-4; D is unclear. This receptor was obtained from a female donor with early-stage non-small cell lung cancer. The CDR3: CSVLSLAKNIQYF. The CDR3 DNA follows: TGCAGCGTCCTTTCTCTAGCCAAAAACATTCAGTACTTC.